The sequence of this TCR beta chain was determined in a study of Tregs in tolerant kidney transplant recipients. An overnight rest at 37°C with 200 IU/ml IL-2 preceded regulatory T cell sorting from thawed PBMCs. Unmatched junction bases numbered 14, after V lost 5 bases and J lost 3 bases. CDR3 length: 17 amino acids. Per germline, CDR1 SEHNR and CDR2 FQNEAQ (reference sequence). Clones were read by immunoSEQ multiplex PCR, and TCRdb kept only the in-frame ones, dropping some. The sample contains approximately 43,000 clones, about 90% of which appear only once. The sample taken for sequencing was Tregs from blood. V and J are TRBV7-9 and TRBJ2-7, with 9 bases identical to TRBD2. The TCR originated in a human donor in good health. CDR3 in DNA: TGTGCCAGCAGCGTCTACCATCTAGCGGGATACAACTACGAGCAGTACTTC. This codes for CASSVYHLAGYNYEQYF.